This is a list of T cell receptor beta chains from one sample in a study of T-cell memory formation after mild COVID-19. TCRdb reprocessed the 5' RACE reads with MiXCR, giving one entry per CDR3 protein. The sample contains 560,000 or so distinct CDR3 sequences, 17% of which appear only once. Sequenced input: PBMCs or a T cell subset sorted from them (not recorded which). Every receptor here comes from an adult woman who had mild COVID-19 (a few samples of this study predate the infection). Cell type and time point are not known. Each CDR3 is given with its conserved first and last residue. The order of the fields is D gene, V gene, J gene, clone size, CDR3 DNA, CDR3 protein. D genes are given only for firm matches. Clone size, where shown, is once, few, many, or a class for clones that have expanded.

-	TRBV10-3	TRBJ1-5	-	TGTGCCATCAGTGTGGACAATCAGCCCCAGCATTTT	CAISVDNQPQHF
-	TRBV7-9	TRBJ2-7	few	TGTGCCAGCAGCCAAACCGGAGACTACGAGCAGTACTTC	CASSQTGDYEQYF
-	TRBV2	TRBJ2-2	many	TGTGCCAGCAGTGGCCTCGCGAACACCGGGGAGCTGTTTTTT	CASSGLANTGELFF
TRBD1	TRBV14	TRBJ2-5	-	TGTGCCAGCAGCAATTTTGAAGGGGGCCGCACGGAGACCCAGTACTTC	CASSNFEGGRTETQYF
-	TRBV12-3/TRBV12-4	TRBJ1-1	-	TGTGCCAGCAGAAACCGGGAGAACACTGAAGCTTTCTTT	CASRNRENTEAFF
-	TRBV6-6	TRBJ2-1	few	TGTGCCAGCAGTTCTGTGATCCTCAATGAGCAGTTCTTC	CASSSVILNEQFF
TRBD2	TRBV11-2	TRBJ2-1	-	TGTGCCAGCAGCTTGAGTATTAGCGGGAATGAGCAGTTCTTC	CASSLSISGNEQFF
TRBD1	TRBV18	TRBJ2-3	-	TGTGCCAGCTCACCAGGGACAGGGGTCCCAGATACGCAGTATTTT	CASSPGTGVPDTQYF
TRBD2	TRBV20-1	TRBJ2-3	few	TGCAGTGCTTCCCTAGCGGGGTCCGGAGATACGCAGTATTTT	CSASLAGSGDTQYF
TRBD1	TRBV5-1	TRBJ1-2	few	TGCGCCAGCAGCTCCTGGGACAGGGTGAAATATGGCTACACCTTC	CASSSWDRVKYGYTF
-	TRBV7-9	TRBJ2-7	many	TGTGCCAGCAGCTTAGTTAACGACCCTTACGAGCAGTACTTC	CASSLVNDPYEQYF
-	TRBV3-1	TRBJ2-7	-	TGTGCCAGCAGCCCCGGGACTGGAGTAGGAGTAGAGCAGTACTTC	CASSPGTGVGVEQYF
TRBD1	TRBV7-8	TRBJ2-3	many	TGTGCCAGCAGCCCGCGACAGGGAATGATCAGAGATACGCAGTATTTT	CASSPRQGMIRDTQYF
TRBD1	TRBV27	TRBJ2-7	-	TGTGCCAGCTTTGGACAGGGCTTCTACGAGCAGTACTTC	CASFGQGFYEQYF
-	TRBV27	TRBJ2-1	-	TGTGCCACCAGGGGTAATGAGCAGTTCTTC	CATRGNEQFF
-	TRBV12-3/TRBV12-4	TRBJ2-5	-	TGTGCCAGCAGCCCTAGGGAGACGTACCAAGAGACCCAGTACTTC	CASSPRETYQETQYF
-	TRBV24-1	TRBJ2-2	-	TGTGCCGTAAGCCGGGACCCTTCCCTCCCCGGGGAGCTGTTTTTT	CAVSRDPSLPGELFF
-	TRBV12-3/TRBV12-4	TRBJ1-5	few	TGTGCCAGCAGTTCCGCGGGGACATTTGATCAGCCCCAGCATTTT	CASSSAGTFDQPQHF
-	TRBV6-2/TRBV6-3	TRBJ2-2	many	TGTGCCAGCAGTTACAGGTTACCCGGGGAGCTGTTTTTT	CASSYRLPGELFF
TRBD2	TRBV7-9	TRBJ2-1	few	TGTGCCAGCAGCTATGGACTAGCGGGAGGGCCGGACAATGAGCAGTTCTTC	CASSYGLAGGPDNEQFF
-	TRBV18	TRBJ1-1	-	TGTGCCAGCTCACTAATACGGGAGAACACTGAAGCTTTCTTT	CASSLIRENTEAFF
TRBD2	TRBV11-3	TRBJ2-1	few	TGTGCCAGCAGCTTAGAGGGACTAGCTTGGCTTAATGAGCAGTTCTTC	CASSLEGLAWLNEQFF
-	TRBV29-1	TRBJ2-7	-	TGCAGCGTTGACTCTGGGGAGAGCTCCTACGAGCAGTACTTC	CSVDSGESSYEQYF
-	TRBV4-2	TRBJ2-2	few	TGTGCCAGCAGCCAAGATATGGGGGACGCGAACACCGGGGAGCTGTTTTTT	CASSQDMGDANTGELFF
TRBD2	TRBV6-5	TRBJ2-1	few	TGTGCCACCCGCTTTACTAGCGGAGACTACAATGAGCAGTTCTTC	CATRFTSGDYNEQFF
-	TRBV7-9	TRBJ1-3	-	TGTGCCAGCAGCTTAAGACAACTTGAAGACCGAGCCAAGGGGAACACCATATATTTT	CASSLRQLEDRAKGNTIYF
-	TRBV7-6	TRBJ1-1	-	TGTGCCAGCAGCCACCCGGAGGGGCGGAACACTGAAGCTTTCTTT	CASSHPEGRNTEAFF
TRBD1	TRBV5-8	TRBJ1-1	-	TGTGCCAGCAGCCCACGACAGGGGTTATGGAACACTGAAGCTTTCTTT	CASSPRQGLWNTEAFF
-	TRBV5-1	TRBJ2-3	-	TGCGCCAGCAGCTTTGGACAGAGCACAGATACGCAGTATTTT	CASSFGQSTDTQYF
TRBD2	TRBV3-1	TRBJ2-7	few	TGTGCCAGCAGCGAGTGGACTAGCGGGGTTGGCGAGCAGTACTTC	CASSEWTSGVGEQYF
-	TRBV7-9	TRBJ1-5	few	TGTGCCAGCAGCTCCACACTCGGGACATCTAGCAATCAGCCCCAGCATTTT	CASSSTLGTSSNQPQHF
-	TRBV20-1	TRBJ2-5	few	TGCAGTGCTCGGCCACTAGCTGTGTCTCTTGGGACCCAGTACTTC	CSARPLAVSLGTQYF